The 10 T cell receptor beta chains in this list originate from one sample, sequenced in a study of shared T cell receptors in the human thymus. Only in-frame clones appear in the TCRdb table, and some are missing; sequencing was by immunoSEQ multiplex PCR. Of 600,000 to 900,000 clones listed, approximately 83% are singletons. This same sample was also taken into another study, of human thymus T cells.

The sequenced sample consisted of thymocytes. The receptors shown here come from a girl under three years old with a congenital heart defect.

The CDR3 region has the DNA TGTGCCAGCAGCTGTTGCCGGTCGGCCTATAATTCACCCCTCCACTTT. This encodes CASSCCRSAYNSPLHF. The chain carries TRBV5-4 and TRBJ1-6; D gene uncertain. V was shortened by 3 bases and J by 2 bases, with 12 bases between the two germline ends. The CDR3 covers 16 residues. Germline CDR1 is SGHNT and CDR2 is YYREEE (reference sequence).

J is TRBJ2-7 and V is TRBV9, with 7 bases that match TRBD2. V lost 0 bases, J lost 6 bases, and 15 bases stayed unmatched. The germline CDR1 and CDR2 sequences are SGDLS and YYNGEE. The CDR3 consists of 17 residues. DNA of the CDR3: TGTGCCAGCAGCGTAGCCGGGTGGGGAGGGGCCGATGGCGAGCAGTACTTC. Translated: CASSVAGWGGADGEQYF.

The rearrangement links TRBV15 to TRBJ1-6; D is possibly TRBD1 (5 bases). CDR1 is LNHNV, CDR2 YYDKDF, per germline (reference sequence). The V gene lost 9 bases and the J gene lost 5 bases, with 20 bases spanning the gap. CDR3 length equals 16 residues. The CDR3 DNA follows: TGTGCCACTAGGGAGGATTGTACAGGAAATAATTCACCCCTCCACTTT. Translation: CATREDCTGNNSPLHF.

V and J are TRBV19 and TRBJ1-1, with a weak D call TRBD1 (5 bases). Germline V gives CDR1 LNHDA, CDR2 SQIVND (reference sequence). V gave up 7 bases and J gave up 5 bases, with 17 bases separating them. CDR3 size: 14 residues. DNA for the CDR3: TGTGCCAGTAACGACAGCGGCGGGAGGACTGAAGCTTTCTTT. Protein: CASNDSGGRTEAFF. The whole variable domain, remainder taken from reference TRBV19 and TRBJ1-1, is DGGITQSPKYLFRKEGQNVTLSCEQNLNHDAMYWYRQDPGQGLRLIYYSQIVNDFQKGDIAEGYSVSREKKESFPLTVTSAQKNPTAFYLCASNDSGGRTEAFFGQGTRLTVV.

This sequence joins TRBV4-3 and TRBJ2-1; 8 positions match TRBD2. The trim removed 0 bases at V and 4 bases at J, leaving 5 bases unmatched. Germline V gives CDR1 LGHNA, CDR2 YSLEER. The CDR3 runs to 16 residues. The DNA of the CDR3 is TGCGCCAGCAGCCAAGATACCGCGGGGGGATACAATGAGCAGTTCTTC. The encoded protein is CASSQDTAGGYNEQFF.

J is TRBJ1-1 and V is TRBV15; no clear D gene. V was pared by 6 bases and J by 1 base, with 6 bases between. CDR1 and CDR2 from the germline V gene are LNHNV and YYDKDF (reference sequence). This CDR3 region has 12 residues. CDR3 in amino acids: CATSQENTEAFF. CDR3 DNA: TGTGCCACCAGTCAGGAGAACACTGAAGCTTTCTTT.

The chain is built from TRBV4-1 and TRBJ1-2; 8 bases are shared with TRBD1. CDR1 and CDR2 from the germline V gene are MGHRA and YSYEKL. The CDR3 consists of 15 residues. The J segment lost 7 bases and the V segment lost 3 bases, leaving 10 bases of the junction unmatched. CDR3 loop: CASSQGVGQGCGYTF. DNA of the CDR3: TGCGCCAGCAGCCAGGGAGTAGGACAGGGTTGTGGCTACACCTTC.

The chain links TRBV2 to TRBJ2-5, with 8 bases identical to TRBD2. The length of the CDR3 is 16 residues. The V gene end was trimmed by 8 bases and the J gene end by 0 bases; junction bases not matched to a gene: 11. The germline gives CDR1 SNHLY, CDR2 FYNNEI. Here the CDR3 reads CASGLGSSGDQETQYF. Here the CDR3 DNA reads TGTGCCAGCGGGCTGGGAAGTAGCGGGGACCAAGAGACCCAGTACTTC.

The chain joins TRBV28 to TRBJ2-7, with 9 bases that match TRBD1. Germline V gives CDR1 MDHEN, CDR2 SYDVKM. The CDR3 is 20 residues long. The trim removed 5 bases at V and 5 bases at J, leaving 25 bases unmatched. The CDR3 region is CASSPRQGGWRRTSPDEQYF. As DNA, the CDR3 is TGTGCCAGCAGTCCCCGACAGGGGGGGTGGCGAAGGACGTCTCCCGACGAGCAGTACTTC.

The CDR3: CASSQRTDNEQFF. The CDR3 bases are TGTGCCAGCAGCCAACGGACTGATAATGAGCAGTTCTTC. V and J are TRBV5-4 and TRBJ2-1; D is possibly TRBD2 (5 bases). Germline V lookup: CDR1 SGHNT, CDR2 YYREEE (reference sequence). The CDR3 totals 13 residues. Trimming took 4 bases from V and 7 from J, leaving 12 bases between them.